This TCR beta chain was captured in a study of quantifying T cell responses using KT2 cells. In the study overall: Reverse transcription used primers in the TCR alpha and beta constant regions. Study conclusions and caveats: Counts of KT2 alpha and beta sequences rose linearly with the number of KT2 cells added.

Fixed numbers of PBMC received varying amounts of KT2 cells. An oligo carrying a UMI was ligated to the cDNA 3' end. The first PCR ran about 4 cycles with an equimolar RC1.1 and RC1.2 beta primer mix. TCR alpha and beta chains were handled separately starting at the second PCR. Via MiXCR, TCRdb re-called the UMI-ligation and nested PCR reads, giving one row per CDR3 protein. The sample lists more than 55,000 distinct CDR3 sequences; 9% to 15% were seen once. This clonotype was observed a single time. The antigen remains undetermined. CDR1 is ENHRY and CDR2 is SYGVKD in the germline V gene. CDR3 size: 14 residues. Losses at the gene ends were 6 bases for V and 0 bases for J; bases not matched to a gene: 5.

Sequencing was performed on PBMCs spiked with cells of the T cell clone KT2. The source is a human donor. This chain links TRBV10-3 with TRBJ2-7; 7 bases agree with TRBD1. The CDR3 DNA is TGTGCCATCAGGTCGGACAGGAGCTCCTACGAGCAGTACTTC. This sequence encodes CAIRSDRSSYEQYF.